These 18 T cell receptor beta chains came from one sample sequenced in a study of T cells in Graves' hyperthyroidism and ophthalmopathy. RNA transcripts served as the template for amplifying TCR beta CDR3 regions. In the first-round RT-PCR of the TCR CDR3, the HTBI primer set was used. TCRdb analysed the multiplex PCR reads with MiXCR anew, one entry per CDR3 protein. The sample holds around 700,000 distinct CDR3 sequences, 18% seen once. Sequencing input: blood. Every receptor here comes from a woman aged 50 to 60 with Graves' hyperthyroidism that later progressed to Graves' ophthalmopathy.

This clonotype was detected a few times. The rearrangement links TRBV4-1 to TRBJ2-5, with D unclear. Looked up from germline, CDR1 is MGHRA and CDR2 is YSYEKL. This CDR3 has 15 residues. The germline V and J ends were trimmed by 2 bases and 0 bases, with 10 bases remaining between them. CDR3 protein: CASSQLAADQETQYF. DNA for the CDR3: TGCGCCAGCAGCCAATTGGCGGCGGACCAAGAGACCCAGTACTTC.

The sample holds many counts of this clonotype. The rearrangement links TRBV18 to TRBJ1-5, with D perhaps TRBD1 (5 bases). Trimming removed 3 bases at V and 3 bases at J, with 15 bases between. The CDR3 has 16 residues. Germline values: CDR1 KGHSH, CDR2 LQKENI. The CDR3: CASSPSAGGDNQPQHF. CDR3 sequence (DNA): TGTGCCAGCTCACCGAGTGCTGGAGGGGACAATCAGCCCCAGCATTTT.

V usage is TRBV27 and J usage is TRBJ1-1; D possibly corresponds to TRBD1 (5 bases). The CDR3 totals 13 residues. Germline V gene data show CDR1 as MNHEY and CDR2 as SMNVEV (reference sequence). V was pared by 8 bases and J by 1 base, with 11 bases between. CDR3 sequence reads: CASGWGENTEAFF. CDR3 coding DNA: TGTGCCAGCGGCTGGGGGGAGAACACTGAAGCTTTCTTT.

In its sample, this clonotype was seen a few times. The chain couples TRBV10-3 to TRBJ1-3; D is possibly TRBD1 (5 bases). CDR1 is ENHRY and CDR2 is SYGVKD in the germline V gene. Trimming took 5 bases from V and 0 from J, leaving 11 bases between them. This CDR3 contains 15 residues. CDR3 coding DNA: TGTGCCATCAGTTACCAGGGAAACTCTGGAAACACCATATATTTT. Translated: CAISYQGNSGNTIYF.

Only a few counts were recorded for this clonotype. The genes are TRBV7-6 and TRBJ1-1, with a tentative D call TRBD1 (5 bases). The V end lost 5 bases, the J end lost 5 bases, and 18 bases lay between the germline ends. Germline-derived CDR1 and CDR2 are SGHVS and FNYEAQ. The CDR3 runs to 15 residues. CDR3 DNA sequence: TGTGCCAGCAGCCCGAGGGACTATCCGCGGACTGAAGCTTTCTTT. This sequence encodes CASSPRDYPRTEAFF.

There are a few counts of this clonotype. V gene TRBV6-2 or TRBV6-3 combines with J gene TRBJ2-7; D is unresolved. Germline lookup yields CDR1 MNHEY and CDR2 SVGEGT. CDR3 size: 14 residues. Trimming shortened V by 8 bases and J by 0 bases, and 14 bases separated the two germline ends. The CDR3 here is CASGPDGNSYEQYF. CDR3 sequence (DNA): TGTGCCAGCGGCCCGGACGGTAACTCCTACGAGCAGTACTTC.

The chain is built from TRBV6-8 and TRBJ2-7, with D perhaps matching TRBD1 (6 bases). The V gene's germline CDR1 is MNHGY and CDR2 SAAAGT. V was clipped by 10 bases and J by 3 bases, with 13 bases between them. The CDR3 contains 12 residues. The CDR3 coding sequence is TGTGCCACAGGTACAGGGCACTACGAGCAGTACTTC. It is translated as CATGTGHYEQYF.

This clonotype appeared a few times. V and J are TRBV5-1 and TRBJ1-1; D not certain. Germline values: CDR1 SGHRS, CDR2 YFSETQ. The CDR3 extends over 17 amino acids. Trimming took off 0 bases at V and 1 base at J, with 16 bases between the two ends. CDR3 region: CASSLGPVGSRNTEAFF. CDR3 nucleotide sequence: TGCGCCAGCAGCTTGGGTCCGGTAGGTTCGCGGAACACTGAAGCTTTCTTT.

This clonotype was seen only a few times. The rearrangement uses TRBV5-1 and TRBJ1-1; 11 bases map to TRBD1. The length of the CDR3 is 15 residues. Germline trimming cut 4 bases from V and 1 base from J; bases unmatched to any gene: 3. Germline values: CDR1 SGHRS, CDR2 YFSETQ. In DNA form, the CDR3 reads TGCGCCAGCAGCATCGGACAGGGGGCGAACACTGAAGCTTTCTTT. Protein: CASSIGQGANTEAFF. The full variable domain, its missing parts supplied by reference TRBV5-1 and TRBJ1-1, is KAGVTQTPRYLIKTRGQQVTLSCSPISGHRSVSWYQQTPGQGLQFLFEYFSETQRNKGNFPGRFSGRQFSNSRSEMNVSTLELGDSALYLCASSIGQGANTEAFFGQGTRLTVV.

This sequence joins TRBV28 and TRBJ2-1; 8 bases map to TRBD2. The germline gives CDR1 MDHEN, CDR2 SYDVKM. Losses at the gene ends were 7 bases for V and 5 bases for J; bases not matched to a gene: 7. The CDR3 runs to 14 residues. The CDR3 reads CASKKAGVNNEQFF. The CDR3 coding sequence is TGTGCCAGCAAAAAAGCGGGAGTGAACAATGAGCAGTTCTTC.

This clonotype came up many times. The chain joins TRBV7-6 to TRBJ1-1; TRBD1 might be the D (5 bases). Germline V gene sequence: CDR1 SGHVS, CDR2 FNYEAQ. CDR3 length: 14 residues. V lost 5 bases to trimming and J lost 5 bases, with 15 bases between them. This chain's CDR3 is CASSPQGGRTEAFF. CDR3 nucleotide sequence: TGTGCCAGCAGCCCTCAGGGAGGACGGACTGAAGCTTTCTTT.

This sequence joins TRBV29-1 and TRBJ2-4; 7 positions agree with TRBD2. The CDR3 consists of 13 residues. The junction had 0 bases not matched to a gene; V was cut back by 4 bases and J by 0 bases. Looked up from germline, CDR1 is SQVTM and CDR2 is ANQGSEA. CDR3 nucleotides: TGCAGCGTTGCTAGCGGAGCCAAAAACATTCAGTACTTC. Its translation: CSVASGAKNIQYF.

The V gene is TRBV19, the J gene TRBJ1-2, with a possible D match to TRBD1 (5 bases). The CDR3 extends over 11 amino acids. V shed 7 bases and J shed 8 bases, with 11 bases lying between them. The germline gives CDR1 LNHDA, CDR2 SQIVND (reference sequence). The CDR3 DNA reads TGTGCCAGTACTCGAGACAGAGGCTACACCTTC. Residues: CASTRDRGYTF.

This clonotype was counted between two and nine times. CDR3 sequence (DNA): TGTGCCAGCAGCCTCGGGGATCCCAATGAAAAACTGTTTTTT. Amino acids: CASSLGDPNEKLFF. The chain employs TRBV3-1 and TRBJ1-4; D not resolved. V was clipped by 4 bases and J by 5 bases, with 11 bases between them. The CDR3 contains 14 residues. Germline CDR1 LGHDT, CDR2 YNNKEL (reference sequence). Looking up the rest from reference TRBV3-1 and TRBJ1-4 gives the full variable domain: DTAVSQTPKYLVTQMGNDKSIKCEQNLGHDTMYWYKQDSKKFLKIMFSYNNKELIINETVPNRFSPKSPDKAHLNLHINSLELGDSAVYFCASSLGDPNEKLFFGSGTQLSVL.

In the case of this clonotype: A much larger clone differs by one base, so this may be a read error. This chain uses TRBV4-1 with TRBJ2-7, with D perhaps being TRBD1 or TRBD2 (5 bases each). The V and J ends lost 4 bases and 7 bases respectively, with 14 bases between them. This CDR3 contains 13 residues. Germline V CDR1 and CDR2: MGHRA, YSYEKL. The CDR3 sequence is CASSLQGPMEQYF. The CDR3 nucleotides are TGCGCCAGCAGCCTCCAGGGACCTATGGAGCAGTACTTC.

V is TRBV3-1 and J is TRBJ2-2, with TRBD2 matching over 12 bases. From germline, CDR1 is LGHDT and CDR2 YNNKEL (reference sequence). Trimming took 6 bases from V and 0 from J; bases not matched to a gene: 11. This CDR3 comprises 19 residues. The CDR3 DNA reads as TGTGCCAGCAGAGCATTTCGACTAGCGGGGGTCGCGAACACCGGGGAGCTGTTTTTT. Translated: CASRAFRLAGVANTGELFF.

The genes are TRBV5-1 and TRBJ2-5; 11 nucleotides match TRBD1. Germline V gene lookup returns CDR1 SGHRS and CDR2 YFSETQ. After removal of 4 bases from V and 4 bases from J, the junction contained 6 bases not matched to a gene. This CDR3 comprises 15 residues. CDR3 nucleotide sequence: TGCGCCAGCAGCCCGGACAGGGGGCGTTCAGAGACCCAGTACTTC. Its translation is CASSPDRGRSETQYF.

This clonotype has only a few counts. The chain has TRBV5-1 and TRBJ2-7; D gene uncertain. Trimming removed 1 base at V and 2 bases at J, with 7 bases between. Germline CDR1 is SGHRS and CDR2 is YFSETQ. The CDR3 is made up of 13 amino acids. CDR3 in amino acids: CASSLSQAYEQYF. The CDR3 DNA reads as TGCGCCAGCAGCTTGTCCCAAGCCTACGAGCAGTACTTC.